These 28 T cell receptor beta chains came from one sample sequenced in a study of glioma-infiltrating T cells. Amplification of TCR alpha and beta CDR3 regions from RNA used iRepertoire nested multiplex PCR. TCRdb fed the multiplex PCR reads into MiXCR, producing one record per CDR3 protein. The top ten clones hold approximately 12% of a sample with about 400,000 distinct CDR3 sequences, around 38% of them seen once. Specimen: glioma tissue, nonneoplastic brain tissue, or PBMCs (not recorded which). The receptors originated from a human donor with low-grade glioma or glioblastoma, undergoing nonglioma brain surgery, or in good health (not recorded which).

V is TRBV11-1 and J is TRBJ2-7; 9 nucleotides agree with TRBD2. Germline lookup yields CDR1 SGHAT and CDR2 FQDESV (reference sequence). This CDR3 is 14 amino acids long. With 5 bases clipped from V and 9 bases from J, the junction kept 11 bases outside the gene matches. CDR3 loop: CASSPVTSGLAQYF. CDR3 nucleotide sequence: TGTGCCAGCAGCCCCGTGACTAGCGGACTCGCGCAGTACTTC.

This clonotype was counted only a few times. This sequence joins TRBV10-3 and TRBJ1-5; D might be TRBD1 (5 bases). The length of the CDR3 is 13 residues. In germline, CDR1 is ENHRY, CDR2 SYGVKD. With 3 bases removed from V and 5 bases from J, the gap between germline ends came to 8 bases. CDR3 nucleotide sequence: TGTGCCATCAGTGACGGCAGGGATCAGCCCCAGCATTTT. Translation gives CAISDGRDQPQHF.

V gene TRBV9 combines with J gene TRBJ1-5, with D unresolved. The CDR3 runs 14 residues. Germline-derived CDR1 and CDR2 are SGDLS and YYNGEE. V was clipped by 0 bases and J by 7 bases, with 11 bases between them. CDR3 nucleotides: TGTGCCAGCAGCGTAGACCTGAGAAACCAGCCCCAGCATTTT. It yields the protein CASSVDLRNQPQHF. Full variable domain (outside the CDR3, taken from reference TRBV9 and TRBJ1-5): DSGVTQTPKHLITATGQRVTLRCSPRSGDLSVYWYQQSLDQGLQFLIQYYNGEERAKGNILERFSAQQFPDLHSELNLSSLELGDSALYFCASSVDLRNQPQHFGDGTRLSIL.

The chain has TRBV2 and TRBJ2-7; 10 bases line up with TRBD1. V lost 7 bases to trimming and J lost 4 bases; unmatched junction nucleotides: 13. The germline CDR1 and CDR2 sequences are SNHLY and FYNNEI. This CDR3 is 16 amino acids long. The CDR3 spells CASTRRQGAGWYEQYF. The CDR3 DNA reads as TGTGCCAGCACCCGACGACAGGGGGCCGGGTGGTACGAGCAGTACTTC.

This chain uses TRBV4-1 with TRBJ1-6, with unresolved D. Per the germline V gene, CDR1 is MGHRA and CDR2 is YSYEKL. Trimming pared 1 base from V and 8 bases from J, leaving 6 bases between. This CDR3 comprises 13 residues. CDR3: CASSQVGDSPLHF. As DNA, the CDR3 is TGCGCCAGCAGCCAAGTAGGAGATTCACCCCTCCACTTT.

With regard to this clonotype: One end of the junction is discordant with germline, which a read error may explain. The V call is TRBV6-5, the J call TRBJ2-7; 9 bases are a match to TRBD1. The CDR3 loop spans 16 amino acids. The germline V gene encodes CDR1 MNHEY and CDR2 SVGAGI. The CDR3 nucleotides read TGTGCCATCAGTGATTTCGACAGGGGGGCCCTCTACGAGCAGTACTTC. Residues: CAISDFDRGALYEQYF.

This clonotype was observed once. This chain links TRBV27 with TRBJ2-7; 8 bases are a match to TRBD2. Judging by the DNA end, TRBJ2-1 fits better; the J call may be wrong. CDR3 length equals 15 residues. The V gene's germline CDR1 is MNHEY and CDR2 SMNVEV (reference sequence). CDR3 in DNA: TGTGCCAGCAGCGCAGGGACTAGTTGGTACAATGAGCAGTTCTTC. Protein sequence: CASSAGTSWYNEQFF.

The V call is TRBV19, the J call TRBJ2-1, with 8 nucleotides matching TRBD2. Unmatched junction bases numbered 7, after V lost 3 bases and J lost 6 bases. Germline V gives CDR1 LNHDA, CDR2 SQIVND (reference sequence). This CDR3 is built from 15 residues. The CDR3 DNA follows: TGTGCCAGTAGTATTTTGGTAGCGGGACGCAATGAGCAGTTCTTC. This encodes CASSILVAGRNEQFF.

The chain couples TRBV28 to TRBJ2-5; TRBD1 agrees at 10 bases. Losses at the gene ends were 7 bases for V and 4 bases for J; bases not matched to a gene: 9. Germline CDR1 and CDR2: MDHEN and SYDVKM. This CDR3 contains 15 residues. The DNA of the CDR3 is TGTGCCAGCACACCCCGGGACAGGGGTCGAGAGACCCAGTACTTC. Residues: CASTPRDRGRETQYF.

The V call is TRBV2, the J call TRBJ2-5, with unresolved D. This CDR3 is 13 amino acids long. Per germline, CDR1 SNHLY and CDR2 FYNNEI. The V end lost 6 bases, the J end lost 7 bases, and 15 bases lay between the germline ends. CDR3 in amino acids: CASSLIDEVTQYF. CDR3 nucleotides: TGTGCCAGCAGCCTAATTGATGAAGTGACCCAGTACTTC.

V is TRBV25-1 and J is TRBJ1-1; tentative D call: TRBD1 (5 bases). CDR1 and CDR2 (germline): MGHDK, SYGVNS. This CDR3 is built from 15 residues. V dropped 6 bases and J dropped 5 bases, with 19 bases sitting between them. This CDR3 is CASSAGREGYTEAFF. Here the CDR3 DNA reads TGTGCCAGCAGCGCGGGGCGGGAAGGTTATACTGAAGCTTTCTTT.

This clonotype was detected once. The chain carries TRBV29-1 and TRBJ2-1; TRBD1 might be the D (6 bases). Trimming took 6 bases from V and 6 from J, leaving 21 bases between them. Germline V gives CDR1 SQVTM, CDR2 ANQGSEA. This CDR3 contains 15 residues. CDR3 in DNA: TGCAGCGTAGGCTACAGGGTAAATTTTGGCAATGAGCAGTTCTTC. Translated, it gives CSVGYRVNFGNEQFF.

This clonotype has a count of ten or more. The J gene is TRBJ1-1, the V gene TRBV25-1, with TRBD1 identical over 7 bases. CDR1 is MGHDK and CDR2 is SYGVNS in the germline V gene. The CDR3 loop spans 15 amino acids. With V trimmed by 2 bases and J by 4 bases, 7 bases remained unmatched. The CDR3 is CASSELRGLVTEAFF. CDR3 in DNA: TGTGCCAGCAGTGAACTTAGGGGGCTCGTCACTGAAGCTTTCTTT.

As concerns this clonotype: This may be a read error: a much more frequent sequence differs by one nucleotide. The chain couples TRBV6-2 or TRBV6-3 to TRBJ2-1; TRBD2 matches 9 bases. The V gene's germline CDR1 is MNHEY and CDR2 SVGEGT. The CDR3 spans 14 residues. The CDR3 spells CSSSPGVAGVEQFF. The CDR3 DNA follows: TGTTCCAGCAGCCCCGGGGTAGCGGGAGTTGAGCAGTTCTTC.

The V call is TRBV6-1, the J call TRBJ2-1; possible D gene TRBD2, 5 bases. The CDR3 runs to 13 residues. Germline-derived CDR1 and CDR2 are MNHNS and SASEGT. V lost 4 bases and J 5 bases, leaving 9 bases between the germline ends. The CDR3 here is CASSVASDNEQFF. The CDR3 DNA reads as TGTGCCAGCAGTGTAGCGTCTGACAATGAGCAGTTCTTC.

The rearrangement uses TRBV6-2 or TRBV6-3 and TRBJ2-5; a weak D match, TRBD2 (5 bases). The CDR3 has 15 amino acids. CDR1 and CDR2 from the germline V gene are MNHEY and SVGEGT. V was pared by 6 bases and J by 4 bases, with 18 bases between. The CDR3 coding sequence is TGTGCCAGCAGCCCCGGGTTAGCGCGAGGAGAGACCCAGTACTTC. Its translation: CASSPGLARGETQYF.

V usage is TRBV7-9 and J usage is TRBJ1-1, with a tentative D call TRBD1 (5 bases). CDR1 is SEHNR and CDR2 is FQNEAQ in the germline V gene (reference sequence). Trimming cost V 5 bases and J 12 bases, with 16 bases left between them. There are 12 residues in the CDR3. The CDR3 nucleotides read TGTGCCAGCAGCCCCGGACATCGGAGGACTTTCTTT. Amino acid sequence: CASSPGHRRTFF.

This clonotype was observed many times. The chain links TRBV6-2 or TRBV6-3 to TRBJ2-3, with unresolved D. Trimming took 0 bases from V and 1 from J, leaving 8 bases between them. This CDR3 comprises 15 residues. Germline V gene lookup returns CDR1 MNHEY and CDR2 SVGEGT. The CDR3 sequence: CASSYSFFGTDTQYF. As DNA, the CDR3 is TGTGCCAGCAGTTACTCGTTCTTCGGCACAGATACGCAGTATTTT.

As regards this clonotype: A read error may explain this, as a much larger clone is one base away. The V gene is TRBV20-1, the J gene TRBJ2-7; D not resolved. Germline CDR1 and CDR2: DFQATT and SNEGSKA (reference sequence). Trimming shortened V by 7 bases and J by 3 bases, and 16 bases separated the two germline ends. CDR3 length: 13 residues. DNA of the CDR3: TGCAGTGATCTCAGGACCCTTGGCTACGAGCAGTACTTC. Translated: CSDLRTLGYEQYF.

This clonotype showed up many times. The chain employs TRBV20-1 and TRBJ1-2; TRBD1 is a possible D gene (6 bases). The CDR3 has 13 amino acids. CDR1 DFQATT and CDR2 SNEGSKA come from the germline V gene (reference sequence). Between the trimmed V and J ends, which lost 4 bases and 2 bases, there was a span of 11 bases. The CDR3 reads CSATEDSNYGYTF. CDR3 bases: TGCAGTGCTACCGAGGACAGCAACTATGGCTACACCTTC.

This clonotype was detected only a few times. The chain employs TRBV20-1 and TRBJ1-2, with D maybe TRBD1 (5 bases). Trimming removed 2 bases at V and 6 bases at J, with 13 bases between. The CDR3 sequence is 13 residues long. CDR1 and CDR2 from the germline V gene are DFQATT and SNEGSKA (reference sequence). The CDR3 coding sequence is TGCAGTGCTAGAAACGACCCGGGGGATGGCTACACCTTC. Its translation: CSARNDPGDGYTF.

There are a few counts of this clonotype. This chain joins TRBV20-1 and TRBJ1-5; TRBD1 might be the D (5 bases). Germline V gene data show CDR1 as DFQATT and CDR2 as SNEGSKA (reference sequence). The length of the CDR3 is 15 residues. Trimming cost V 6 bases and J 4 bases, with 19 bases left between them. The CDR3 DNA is TGCAGTGCCCGCCCTCTGGGGGACGGAAATCAGCCCCAGCATTTT. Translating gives CSARPLGDGNQPQHF.

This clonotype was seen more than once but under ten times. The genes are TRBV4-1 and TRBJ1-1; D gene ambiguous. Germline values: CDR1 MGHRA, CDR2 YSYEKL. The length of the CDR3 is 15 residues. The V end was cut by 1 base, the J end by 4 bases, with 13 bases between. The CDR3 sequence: CASSQVREFATEAFF. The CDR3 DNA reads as TGCGCCAGCAGCCAAGTACGGGAATTTGCCACTGAAGCTTTCTTT.

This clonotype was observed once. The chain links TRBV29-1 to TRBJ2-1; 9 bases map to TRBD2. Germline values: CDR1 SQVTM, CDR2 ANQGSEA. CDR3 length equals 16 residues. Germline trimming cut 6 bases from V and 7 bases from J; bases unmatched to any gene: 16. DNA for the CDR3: TGCAGCGTCCTGCCGATCGGGACTAGCTCTTTAAATGAGCAGTTCTTC. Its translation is CSVLPIGTSSLNEQFF.

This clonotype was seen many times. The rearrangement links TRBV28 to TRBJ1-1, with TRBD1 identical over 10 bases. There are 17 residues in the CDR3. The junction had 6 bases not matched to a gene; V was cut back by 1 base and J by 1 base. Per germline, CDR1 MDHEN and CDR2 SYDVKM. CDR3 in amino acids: CASSLFAGQGWNTEAFF. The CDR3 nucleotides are TGTGCCAGCAGTTTATTTGCGGGACAGGGGTGGAACACTGAAGCTTTCTTT.

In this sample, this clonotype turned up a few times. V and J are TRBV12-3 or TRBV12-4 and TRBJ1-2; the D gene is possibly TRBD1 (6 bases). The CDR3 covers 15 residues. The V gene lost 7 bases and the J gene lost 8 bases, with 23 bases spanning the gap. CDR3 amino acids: CASKPTSGASDGYTF. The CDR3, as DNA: TGTGCCAGCAAACCAACGTCGGGGGCAAGTGACGGCTACACCTTC.

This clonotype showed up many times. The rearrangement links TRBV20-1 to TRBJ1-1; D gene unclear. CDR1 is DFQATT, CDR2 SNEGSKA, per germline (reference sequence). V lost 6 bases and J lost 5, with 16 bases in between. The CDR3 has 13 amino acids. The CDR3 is CSAQRTDWTEAFF. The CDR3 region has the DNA TGCAGTGCCCAACGGACGGACTGGACTGAAGCTTTCTTT.

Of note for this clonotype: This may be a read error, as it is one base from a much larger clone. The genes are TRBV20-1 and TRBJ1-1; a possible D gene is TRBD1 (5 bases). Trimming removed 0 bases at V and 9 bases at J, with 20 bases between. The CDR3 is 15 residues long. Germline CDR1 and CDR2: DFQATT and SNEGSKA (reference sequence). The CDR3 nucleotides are TGCAGTGCTAGAGATAGGACCCTGGGAGGGACTAAAGCTTTCTTT. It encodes CSARDRTLGGTKAFF.